These T cell receptor beta chains were read from a single sample in a study of identical twins. TCRdb reprocessed the 5' RACE reads via MiXCR and lists one record per CDR3 protein. The sample shows 1.5 million to 2 million distinct CDR3 sequences, roughly a third of them seen only once. Sequenced material: cord blood. All receptors come from a newborn girl in good health. Each CDR3 is given with its conserved first and last residue. The order of the fields is J gene, clone size, D gene, V gene, CDR3 DNA, CDR3 protein. D genes are given only for firm matches. Rows give clone size only sometimes, using once, few, many, or a class for an expanded clone.

>TRBJ2-3|-|TRBD2|TRBV5-1
TGCGCCAGCAGCTTCAGCGGGAGTTTAAGAGATACGCAGTATTTT
CASSFSGSLRDTQYF
>TRBJ2-7|few|-|TRBV10-3
TGTGCCATCAGTGACCCGGACGGTTCCTACGAGCAGTACTTC
CAISDPDGSYEQYF
>TRBJ2-1|-|-|TRBV24-1
TGTGCCACCAGTGATTTTAAGAATGAGCAGTTCTTC
CATSDFKNEQFF
>TRBJ1-5|-|-|TRBV6-6
TGTGCCAGCAGTTACTCGGATCGGATCAATCAGCCCCAGCATTTT
CASSYSDRINQPQHF
>TRBJ2-3|few|TRBD1|TRBV4-1
TGCGCCAGCAGCCAAAGCCCGACCGGGACAGGGGGTACAGATACGCAGTATTTT
CASSQSPTGTGGTDTQYF
>TRBJ1-2|many|-|TRBV5-1
TGCGCCAGCAGATGGGCTGATAACTATGGCTACACCTTC
CASRWADNYGYTF
>TRBJ2-6|-|-|TRBV7-2
TGTGCCAGTACCCCAGGGATGCTAGGGGCCAACGTCCTGACTTTC
CASTPGMLGANVLTF
>TRBJ1-5|once|-|TRBV10-3
TGTGCCATCAGTGAGTCGGAAGTGTGGGTACAGCCCCAGCATTTT
CAISESEVWVQPQHF
>TRBJ2-5|few|TRBD2|TRBV12-3/TRBV12-4
TGTGCCAGCAGTTTAACTGTACTAGCGGGGGCAGAGACCCAGTACTTC
CASSLTVLAGAETQYF
>TRBJ2-5|-|-|TRBV5-1
TGCGCCAGCAGGGACCGGGGCCGCGGAGAGACCCAGTACTTC
CASRDRGRGETQYF
>TRBJ2-5|-|-|TRBV5-1
TGCGCCAGCAGCCCCCGATTTGGGGGAGAGACCCAGTACTTC
CASSPRFGGETQYF
>TRBJ2-4|-|-|TRBV7-8
TGTGCCAGCAGCTTTCAGGGGGGGTGGACCAAAAACATTCAGTACTTC
CASSFQGGWTKNIQYF
>TRBJ2-7|few|TRBD2|TRBV20-1
TGCAGTGCTAGAGATCCACTAGCGGATCACTACGAGCAGTACTTC
CSARDPLADHYEQYF
>TRBJ1-5|-|TRBD1|TRBV18
TGTGCCAGCTCACCGGGACAGGCTAAATATAGCAATCAGCCCCAGCATTTT
CASSPGQAKYSNQPQHF
>TRBJ2-7|-|TRBD1|TRBV11-2
TGTGCCAGCAGCTTTCTTCCGGGGACAGGCCTCTACGAGCAGTACTTC
CASSFLPGTGLYEQYF
>TRBJ2-5|few|TRBD2|TRBV12-3/TRBV12-4
TGTGCCAGCAGCGCCGGGAGGTTACAAGAGACCCAGTACTTC
CASSAGRLQETQYF
>TRBJ2-6|few|TRBD2|TRBV14
TGTGCCAGCAGCCAAGAAGTTGGGAGGGCTGGGGCCAACGTCCTGACTTTC
CASSQEVGRAGANVLTF
>TRBJ2-1|-|TRBD2|TRBV25-1
TGTGCCAGCAGTGACGGCCTAGCGGACTTCTCCTACAATGAGCAGTTCTTC
CASSDGLADFSYNEQFF
>TRBJ2-4|-|TRBD2|TRBV20-1
TGCAGTGCTAGACGGATAGCAGCGGGGATTAACATTCAGTACTTC
CSARRIAAGINIQYF
>TRBJ2-5|few|-|TRBV14
TGTGCCAGCAGCCGGGGACAAGTAGGAGAGACCCAGTACTTC
CASSRGQVGETQYF
>TRBJ2-3|-|TRBD1|TRBV24-1
TGTGCCACCAGTAGCGGACAGGGGAGCACAGATACGCAGTATTTT
CATSSGQGSTDTQYF
>TRBJ2-1|-|TRBD2|TRBV12-3/TRBV12-4
TGTGCCAGCAGTTGGAGCGGGAGCAATGAGCAGTTCTTC
CASSWSGSNEQFF
>TRBJ2-7|-|-|TRBV20-1
TGCAGTGCTAGAGATCTGGAGTACCCCTCCTACGAGCAGTACTTC
CSARDLEYPSYEQYF
>TRBJ1-1|-|-|TRBV12-3/TRBV12-4
TGTGCCAGCACCAAACCGCCACAAAGAAACACTGAAGCTTTCTTT
CASTKPPQRNTEAFF
>TRBJ2-3|-|-|TRBV28
TGTGCCAGCAGCTCGGGATGGGTACTCACAGATACGCAGTATTTT
CASSSGWVLTDTQYF
>TRBJ2-7|few|TRBD2|TRBV3-1
TGTGCCAGCAGCCACTACACTAGCGGTTCCTACGAGCAGTACTTC
CASSHYTSGSYEQYF